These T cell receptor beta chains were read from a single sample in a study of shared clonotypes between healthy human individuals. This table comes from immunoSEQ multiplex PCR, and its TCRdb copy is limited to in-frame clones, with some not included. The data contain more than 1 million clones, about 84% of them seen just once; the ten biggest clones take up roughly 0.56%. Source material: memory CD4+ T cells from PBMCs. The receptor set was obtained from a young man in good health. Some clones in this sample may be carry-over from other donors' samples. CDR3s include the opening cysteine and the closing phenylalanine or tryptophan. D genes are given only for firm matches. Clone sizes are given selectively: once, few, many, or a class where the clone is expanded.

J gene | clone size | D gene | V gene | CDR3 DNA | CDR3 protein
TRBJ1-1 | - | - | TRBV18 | TGTGCCAGCTCACCCGGGAACACTGAAGCTTTCTTT | CASSPGNTEAFF
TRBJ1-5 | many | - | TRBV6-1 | TGTGCCAGCAGTATAGACAGGATTCATCAGCCCCAGCATTTT | CASSIDRIHQPQHF
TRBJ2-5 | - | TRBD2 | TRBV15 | TGTGCCACCAGCACTCCCGCACAAAGTAGCGGGGGAGGAGGTTTGACCCAGTACTTC | CATSTPAQSSGGGGLTQYF
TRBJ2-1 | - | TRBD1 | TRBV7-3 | TGTGCCAGCAGCTTCGCAGGGGGTTACAATGAGCAGTTCTTC | CASSFAGGYNEQFF
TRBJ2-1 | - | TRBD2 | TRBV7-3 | TGTGCCAGCAGCTTAAGGTACGGGACTAGCGGCTCCAATGAGCAGTTCTTC | CASSLRYGTSGSNEQFF
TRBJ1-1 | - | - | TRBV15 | TGTGCCACCAGCTATCAAGGGGGGAACACTGAAGCTTTCTTT | CATSYQGGNTEAFF
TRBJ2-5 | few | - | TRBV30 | TGTGCCTGGACAGGAGGAGAGACCCAGTACTTC | CAWTGGETQYF
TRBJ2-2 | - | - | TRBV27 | TGTGCCAGCAGCAACCATAGGAACACCGGGGAGCTGTTTTTT | CASSNHRNTGELFF
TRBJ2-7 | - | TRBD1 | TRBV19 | TGTGCCAGTAGTATCCCCTCGACAGGGCCCCTCGAGCAGTACTTC | CASSIPSTGPLEQYF
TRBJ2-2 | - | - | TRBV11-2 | TGTGCCAGCAGCTTAGATGGGGGGCGGGTACCGACCGGGGAGCTGTTTTTT | CASSLDGGRVPTGELFF
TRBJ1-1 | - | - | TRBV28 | TGTGCCAGCAGTTTATTGGAGAGGAACACTGAAGCTTTCTTT | CASSLLERNTEAFF
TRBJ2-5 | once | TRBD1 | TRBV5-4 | TGTGCCAGCAGCTCTTTTGGGACAGGCCAAGAGACCCAGTACTTC | CASSSFGTGQETQYF
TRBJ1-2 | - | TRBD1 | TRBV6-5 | TGTGCCAGCAGTTATTACAGGGGGGATGGCTACACCTTC | CASSYYRGDGYTF
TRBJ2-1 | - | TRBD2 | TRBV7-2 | TGTGCCAGCAGCTTAGAGGCTAGCGGGAGGAATGAGCAGTTCTTC | CASSLEASGRNEQFF
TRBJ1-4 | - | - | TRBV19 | TGTGCCAGTAAGGGGCAGGGGAGCGAAAAACTGTTTTTT | CASKGQGSEKLFF
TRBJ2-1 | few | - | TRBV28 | TGTGCCAGCAGGCAGGGGATCTACAATGAGCAGTTCTTC | CASRQGIYNEQFF
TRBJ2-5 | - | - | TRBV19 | TGTGCCAGTAGTATCCGCAGGAAAGAGACCCAGTACTTC | CASSIRRKETQYF
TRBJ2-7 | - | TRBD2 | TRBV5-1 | TGCGCCAGCAAAAGTACGGGAGGTAGCTACGAGCAGTACTTC | CASKSTGGSYEQYF
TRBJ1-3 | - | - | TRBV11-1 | TGTGCCAGCAGCTTAGTACCAGGAGGAAACACCATATATTTT | CASSLVPGGNTIYF
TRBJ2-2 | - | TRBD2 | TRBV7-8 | TGTGCCAGCAGTCTCCTGTCTAGCGGGAGTCCCGGGGAGCTGTTTTTT | CASSLLSSGSPGELFF
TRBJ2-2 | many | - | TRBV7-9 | TGTGCCTCCACCCCCCCCAGTAACACCGGGGAGCTGTTTTTT | CASTPPSNTGELFF
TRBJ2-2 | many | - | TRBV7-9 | TGTGCCAGCAGCCCCTGGATCACCGGGGGCGGGGAGCTGTTTTTT | CASSPWITGGGELFF
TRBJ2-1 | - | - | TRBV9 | TGTGCCAGCAGCGTAGACACCCGCGGGGATGAGCAGTTCTTC | CASSVDTRGDEQFF
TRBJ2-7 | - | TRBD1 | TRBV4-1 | TGCGCCAGCAGCCAATTTATGGGCCAGGGGGATTCCTACGAGCAGTACTTC | CASSQFMGQGDSYEQYF
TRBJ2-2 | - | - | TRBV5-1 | TGCGCCAGCAGCACGACCGGGACATCAGGGTCCGGGGAGCTGTTTTTT | CASSTTGTSGSGELFF
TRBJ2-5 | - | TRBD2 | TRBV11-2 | TGTGCCAGCAGCTTTTGGGGCGGGACTACCCAAGAGACCCAGTACTTC | CASSFWGGTTQETQYF
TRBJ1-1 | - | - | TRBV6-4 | TGTGCCAGCCGACCGGACGGCTACCCTGACACTGAAGCTTTCTTT | CASRPDGYPDTEAFF
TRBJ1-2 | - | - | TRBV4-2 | TGTGCCAGCAGCCTAGGGGGACAAGACTATGGCTACACCTTC | CASSLGGQDYGYTF
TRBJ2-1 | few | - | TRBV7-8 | TGTGCCAGCAGTATCCTAGCGCCCTACAATGAGCAGTTCTTC | CASSILAPYNEQFF
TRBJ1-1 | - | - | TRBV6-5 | TGTGCCAGCAGTTACCGTGGAACTAACACTGAAGCTTTCTTT | CASSYRGTNTEAFF
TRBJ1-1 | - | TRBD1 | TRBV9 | TGTGCCAGCAGCCTCCCAGGGACAGGGAACACTGAAGCTTTCTTT | CASSLPGTGNTEAFF
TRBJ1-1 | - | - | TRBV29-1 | TGCAGCGTTGCTCTTCAGCTCATGAACACTGAAGCTTTCTTT | CSVALQLMNTEAFF
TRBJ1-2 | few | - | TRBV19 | TGTGCCAGTAGTGTTGGGACACCCTATGGCTACACCTTC | CASSVGTPYGYTF
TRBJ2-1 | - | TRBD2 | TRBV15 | TGTGCCACCGTTATGGGCGGGAGATCCTACAATGAGCAGTTCTTC | CATVMGGRSYNEQFF
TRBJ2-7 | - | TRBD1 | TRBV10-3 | TGTGCCATCGGGGAGACAGGGTTCCACGAGCAGTACTTC | CAIGETGFHEQYF
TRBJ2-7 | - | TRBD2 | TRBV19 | TGTGCCAGTAGTATAGGACTAGCGGAATCCTACGAGCAGTACTTC | CASSIGLAESYEQYF
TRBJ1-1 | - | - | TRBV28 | TGTGCCAGCAGTTTAATCACACTCGTAGGGGGTCTACGTAGCGCTTTCTTT | CASSLITLVGGLRSAFF
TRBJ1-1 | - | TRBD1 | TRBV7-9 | TGTGCCGGAGCAGGGGGCGCCCCCCCTGAAGCTTTCTTT | CAGAGGAPPEAFF
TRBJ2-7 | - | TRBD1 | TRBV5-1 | TGCGCCAGCAGCTTGTGGGGACAGGGGGGCGAGCAGTACTTC | CASSLWGQGGEQYF
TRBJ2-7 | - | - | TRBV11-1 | TGTGCCAGCAGAGGAGAGTATAGGGCGGGCGAGCAGTACTTC | CASRGEYRAGEQYF
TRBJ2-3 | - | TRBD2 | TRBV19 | TGTGCCAGTAGTGCGACTAGCGGGAGCCCAGATACGCAGTATTTT | CASSATSGSPDTQYF
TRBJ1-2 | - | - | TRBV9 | TGTGCCAGCACCAACATGGGGACGACTAACTATGGCTACACCTTC | CASTNMGTTNYGYTF
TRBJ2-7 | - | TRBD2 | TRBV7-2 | TGTGCCAGCAGCAGGACTAGCGGAGACTACGAGCAGTACTTC | CASSRTSGDYEQYF
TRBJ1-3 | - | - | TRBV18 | TGTGCCAGCTCACCAGAGGTGGGAAACACCATATATTTT | CASSPEVGNTIYF
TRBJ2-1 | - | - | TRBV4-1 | TGCGCCAGCAGCGCCCACGGAGTACGTGATGAGCAGTTCTTC | CASSAHGVRDEQFF
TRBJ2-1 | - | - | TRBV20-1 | TGCAGTGCTACCCGAGCTAGGCAGTTCTTC | CSATRARQFF
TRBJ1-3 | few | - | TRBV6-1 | TGTGCCAGCAGTTTAACAGGCCTTGGAAACACCATATATTTT | CASSLTGLGNTIYF
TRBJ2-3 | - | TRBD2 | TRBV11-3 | TGTGCCAGCAGCTTAGGCGGGAGGGGATCAACAGATACGCAGTATTTT | CASSLGGRGSTDTQYF
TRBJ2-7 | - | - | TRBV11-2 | TGTGCCAGCAGGTCTCCGGGACTCCACTCCTACGAGCAGTACTTC | CASRSPGLHSYEQYF
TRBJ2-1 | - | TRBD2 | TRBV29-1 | TGCAGCGCTGTAGCGGGAGGGTACAATGAGCAGTTCTTC | CSAVAGGYNEQFF
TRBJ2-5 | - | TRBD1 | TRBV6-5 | TGTGCCAGCAGTTACTCAGGGGGCAGGGAGGAGACCCAGTACTTC | CASSYSGGREETQYF
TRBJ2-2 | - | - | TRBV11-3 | TGTGCCAGCAGCTCCACCGGACCGTTCACCGGGGAGCTGTTTTTT | CASSSTGPFTGELFF
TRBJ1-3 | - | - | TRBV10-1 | TGCGCTCGCAACAGGGTAGGTGGAAACACCATATATTTT | CARNRVGGNTIYF
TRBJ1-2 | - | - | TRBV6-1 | TGTGCCAGCATCATTCTTTCGGGGTCCAACTATGGCTACACCTTC | CASIILSGSNYGYTF
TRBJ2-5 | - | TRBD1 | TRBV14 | TGTGCCAGCAGCCAAGTTAACAGGGGACAGACCCAGTACTTC | CASSQVNRGQTQYF
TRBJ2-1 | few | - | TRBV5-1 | TGCGCCAGCAGCTTCAGAAGGGCCGATGAGCAGTTCTTC | CASSFRRADEQFF
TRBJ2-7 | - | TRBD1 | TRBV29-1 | TGCAGCGTCCAAGGGACAGCTTACGAGCAGTACTTC | CSVQGTAYEQYF
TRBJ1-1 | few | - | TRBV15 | TGTGCCACCAGCAGAGACACCCTTGGGACTGAAGCTTTCTTT | CATSRDTLGTEAFF
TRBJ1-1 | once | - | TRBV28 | TGTGCCAGCAGTATTCCCCCCGGGAACACTGAAGCTTTCTTT | CASSIPPGNTEAFF
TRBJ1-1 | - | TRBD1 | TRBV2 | TGTGCCAGCAGCGCAGACAGGGGGACTGAAGCTTTCTTT | CASSADRGTEAFF